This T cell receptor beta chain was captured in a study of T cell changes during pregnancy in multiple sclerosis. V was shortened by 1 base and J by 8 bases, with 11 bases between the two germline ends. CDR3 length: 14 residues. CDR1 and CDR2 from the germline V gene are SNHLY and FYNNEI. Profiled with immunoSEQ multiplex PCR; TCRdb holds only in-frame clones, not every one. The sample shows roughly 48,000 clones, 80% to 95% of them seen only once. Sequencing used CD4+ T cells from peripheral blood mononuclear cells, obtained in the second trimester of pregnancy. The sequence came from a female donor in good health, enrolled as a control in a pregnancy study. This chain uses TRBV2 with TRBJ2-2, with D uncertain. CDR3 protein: CASSEGHATGELFF. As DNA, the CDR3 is TGTGCCAGCAGTGAAGGGCACGCAACAGGGGAGCTGTTTTTT.